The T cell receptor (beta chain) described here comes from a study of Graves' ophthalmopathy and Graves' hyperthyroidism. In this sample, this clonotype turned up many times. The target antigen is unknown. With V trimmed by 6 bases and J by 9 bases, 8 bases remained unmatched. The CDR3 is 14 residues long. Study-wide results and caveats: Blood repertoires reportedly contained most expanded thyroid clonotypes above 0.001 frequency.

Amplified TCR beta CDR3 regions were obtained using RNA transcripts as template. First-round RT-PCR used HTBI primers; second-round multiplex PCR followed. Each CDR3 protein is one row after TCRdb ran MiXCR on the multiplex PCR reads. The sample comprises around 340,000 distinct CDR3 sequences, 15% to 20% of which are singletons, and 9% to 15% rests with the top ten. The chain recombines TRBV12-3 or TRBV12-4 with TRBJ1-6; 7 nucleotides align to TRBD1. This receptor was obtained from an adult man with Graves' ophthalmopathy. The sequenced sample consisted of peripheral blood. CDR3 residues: CASSATGVGSPLHF. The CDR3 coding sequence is TGTGCCAGCAGCGCTACAGGGGTTGGTTCACCCCTCCACTTT.